These 22 T cell receptor beta chains came from one sample sequenced in a study of blood T cell repertoires in COVID-19. Data came from immunoSEQ multiplex PCR; TCRdb stores just in-frame clones and leaves some out. The sample yields 75,000 to 100,000 clones, more than 75% seen once. Material: peripheral blood. The source is a human donor with acute or convalescent COVID-19. The donor label of this sample is uncertain.

The V call is TRBV5-6, the J call TRBJ1-2; D unclear. Trimming took off 0 bases at V and 2 bases at J, with 8 bases between the two ends. Germline CDR1 and CDR2: SGHDT and YYEEEE. There are 14 residues in the CDR3. The CDR3 spells CASSLGLQNYGYTF. CDR3 coding DNA: TGTGCCAGCAGCTTGGGACTCCAGAACTATGGCTACACCTTC.

This clone was recorded once. V and J are TRBV6-5 and TRBJ2-7, with TRBD2 identical over 10 bases. The V and J ends lost 5 bases and 3 bases, in that order; junction bases with no gene match: 7. Germline CDR1 is MNHEY and CDR2 is SVGAGI. This CDR3 spans 15 amino acids. This CDR3 is CASSRTSGENYEQYF. CDR3 sequence (DNA): TGTGCCAGCAGTCGTACTAGCGGGGAAAACTACGAGCAGTACTTC.

The chain combines TRBV7-2 with TRBJ2-7; D perhaps matches TRBD2 (6 bases). V gave up 5 bases and J gave up 3 bases, with 17 bases separating them. Germline CDR1 and CDR2: SGHTA and FQGNSA. The CDR3 has 15 amino acids. The CDR3 DNA is TGTGCCAGCAGCCGCGGGGCAGCATCCCACTACGAGCAGTACTTC. Translated: CASSRGAASHYEQYF.

V usage is TRBV9 and J usage is TRBJ2-7; D not resolved. Germline V gives CDR1 SGDLS, CDR2 YYNGEE. The CDR3 sequence is 13 residues long. V was clipped by 2 bases and J by 1 base, with 7 bases between them. The CDR3 sequence: CASSVTESYEQYF. In nucleotides, the CDR3 is TGTGCCAGCAGCGTTACAGAGTCCTACGAGCAGTACTTC.

This clone was observed a single time. The chain has TRBV3-1 (or the pseudogene TRBV3-2) and TRBJ1-5; perhaps TRBD1 as D (6 bases). There are 14 residues in the CDR3. Trimming removed 4 bases from V and 6 bases from J, with 13 bases in between. Germline assignment: CDR1 LGHDT and CDR2 YNNKEL (reference sequence). CDR3 DNA sequence: TGTGCCAGCAGCCGATCACAGGGAAGTCAGCCCCAGCATTTT. It specifies CASSRSQGSQPQHF.

The chain carries TRBV4-1 and TRBJ1-1, with D unclear. The CDR3 totals 14 residues. Trimming pared 1 base from V and 4 bases from J, leaving 10 bases between. Germline V lookup: CDR1 MGHRA, CDR2 YSYEKL. The CDR3 region is CASSQGRLGTEAFF. CDR3 nucleotides: TGCGCCAGCAGCCAAGGGAGACTAGGCACTGAAGCTTTCTTT.

This chain uses TRBV21-1 with TRBJ2-2; the table's D call, TRBD2, was not checked against the DNA. TRBV21-1 is noted as a pseudogene. CDR3 size: 15 residues. CDR3 DNA: TGTGCCAGCAGCAAGGAGGGGCCGACCACCGGGGAGCTGTTTTTT. This encodes CASSKEGPTTGELFF.

This sequence joins TRBV5-4 and TRBJ2-1; D perhaps matches TRBD1 (6 bases). Germline-derived CDR1 and CDR2 are SGHNT and YYREEE (reference sequence). Trimming took 4 bases from V and 5 from J, leaving 10 bases between them. This CDR3 contains 13 residues. The CDR3 region is CASSRDTDNEQFF. The CDR3 nucleotides read TGTGCCAGCAGCCGGGACACCGACAATGAGCAGTTCTTC.

The rearrangement links TRBV29-1 to TRBJ1-1; weak D call: TRBD1 (5 bases). From germline, CDR1 is SQVTM and CDR2 ANQGSEA. V dropped 6 bases and J dropped 7 bases, with 12 bases sitting between them. This CDR3 spans 11 amino acids. CDR3 region: CSVSGSREAFF. The CDR3 coding sequence is TGCAGCGTGTCAGGGTCCCGTGAAGCTTTCTTT. Full variable domain (remainder filled in from reference TRBV29-1 and TRBJ1-1): SAVISQKPSRDICQRGTSLTIQCQVDSQVTMMFWYRQQPGQSLTLIATANQGSEATYESGFVIDKFPISRPNLTFSTLTVSNMSPEDSSIYLCSVSGSREAFFGQGTRLTVV.

This clone has only a few counts. V is TRBV6-5 and J is TRBJ2-5; perhaps TRBD2 as D (6 bases). The CDR3 loop spans 15 amino acids. CDR1 and CDR2 (germline): MNHEY, SVGAGI. V was trimmed by 3 bases and J by 5 bases, leaving 16 bases between them. CDR3 in DNA: TGTGCCAGCAGTTATGGCGCGGATGGGAGGGAGACCCAGTACTTC. Amino acids: CASSYGADGRETQYF.

In this sample, this clone turned up once. V gene TRBV7-8 combines with J gene TRBJ2-1, with D perhaps matching TRBD2 (7 bases). CDR1 and CDR2 (germline): SGHVS, FQNEAQ. Trimming cost V 5 bases and J 3 bases, with 20 bases left between them. CDR3 length equals 17 residues. DNA of the CDR3: TGTGCCAGCAGCATTGGATCGGGGGGCCGGGACTACAATGAGCAGTTCTTC. Translation: CASSIGSGGRDYNEQFF.

This chain links TRBV9 with TRBJ2-1, with 11 positions matching TRBD1. CDR1 SGDLS and CDR2 YYNGEE come from the germline V gene. V gave up 4 bases and J gave up 7 bases; unmatched junction bases: 16. The CDR3 is 18 residues long. CDR3 DNA: TGTGCCAGCAGCCCCGAGGGACAGGGGGTGAGAGGAAAGAATGAGCAGTTCTTC. Encoded protein: CASSPEGQGVRGKNEQFF.

The chain recombines TRBV5-1 with TRBJ1-6, with D hard to call. Deletions cut 0 bases from V and 6 bases from J, with 7 bases between. CDR1 SGHRS and CDR2 YFSETQ come from the germline V gene. This CDR3 is 14 amino acids long. CDR3 loop: CASSLGQVNSPLHF. The CDR3 coding sequence is TGCGCCAGCAGCTTGGGGCAGGTTAATTCACCCCTCCACTTT.

V is TRBV24-1 and J is TRBJ2-2; the D gene is possibly TRBD1 (6 bases). In germline, CDR1 is KGHDR, CDR2 SFDVKD. Trimming took 4 bases from V and 5 from J, leaving 10 bases between them. This CDR3 is built from 14 residues. CDR3: CATSDRTGTGELFF. Here the CDR3 DNA reads TGTGCCACCAGTGACCGTACAGGGACCGGGGAGCTGTTTTTT.

The chain carries TRBV7-2 and TRBJ1-1, with TRBD1 identical over 7 bases. CDR1 and CDR2 from the germline V gene are SGHTA and FQGNSA. With 5 bases clipped from V and 0 bases from J, the junction kept 3 bases outside the gene matches. This CDR3 is built from 14 residues. Written as DNA, the CDR3 is TGTGCCAGCAGCCCGACAGGGCTGAACACTGAAGCTTTCTTT. Amino acids: CASSPTGLNTEAFF.

This CDR3 is CASSRYYEQYF. DNA for the CDR3: TGTGCCAGCAGCCGTTACTACGAGCAGTACTTC. The rearrangement links TRBV11-2 to TRBJ2-7; no reliable D call. CDR1 is SGHAT, CDR2 FQNNGV, per germline. V lost 5 bases, J lost 3 bases, and 5 bases lay in between. This CDR3 is built from 11 residues.

This clone was seen once. The V call is TRBV2, the J call TRBJ1-1; TRBD1 is a possible D gene (6 bases). V was clipped by 6 bases and J by 4 bases, with 12 bases between them. Germline CDR1 and CDR2: SNHLY and FYNNEI. CDR3 length: 13 residues. The CDR3 reads CASRGEGGTEAFF. The CDR3, as DNA: TGTGCCAGCAGGGGGGAGGGGGGCACTGAAGCTTTCTTT.

The V and J genes are TRBV24-1 and TRBJ2-7, with 9 bases lining up with TRBD1. Germline loops: CDR1 KGHDR, CDR2 SFDVKD. V shed 7 bases and J 3 bases; nucleotides not matched to a gene: 6. The CDR3 runs to 14 residues. CDR3 DNA sequence: TGTGCCACCAGCCCGACAGGGGGTCTCTACGAGCAGTACTTC. Residues: CATSPTGGLYEQYF.

J is TRBJ2-5 and V is TRBV11-2; 9 positions match TRBD1. The ends lost 3 bases at V and 4 bases at J; junction bases unmatched: 6. Per the germline V gene, CDR1 is SGHAT and CDR2 is FQNNGV. The CDR3 consists of 15 residues. CDR3 DNA: TGTGCCAGCAGCTTCCCGGGACAGGGTCGAGAGACCCAGTACTTC. This sequence encodes CASSFPGQGRETQYF.

CDR3 in amino acids: CASTRLAGGINTGELFF. In nucleotides, the CDR3 is TGTGCCAGCACCAGACTAGCGGGGGGCATTAACACCGGGGAGCTGTTTTTT. The chain carries TRBV2 and TRBJ2-2, with 13 bases identical to TRBD2. Germline lookup yields CDR1 SNHLY and CDR2 FYNNEI. The CDR3 has 17 amino acids. V was pared by 7 bases and J by 2 bases, with 7 bases of the junction left unmatched.

The rearrangement joins TRBV5-4 to TRBJ2-1, with TRBD2 as a possible D gene (5 bases). V shed 2 bases and J shed 2 bases, with 14 bases lying between them. The CDR3 totals 16 residues. CDR1 is SGHNT and CDR2 is YYREEE in the germline V gene (reference sequence). The CDR3 coding sequence is TGTGCCAGCAGCTTAGACCCTAGCAGCACCTACAATGAGCAGTTCTTC. Translated: CASSLDPSSTYNEQFF.

The V gene is TRBV30, the J gene TRBJ1-2; D is possibly TRBD1 (5 bases). Deletions cut 0 bases from V and 2 bases from J, with 13 bases between. The CDR3 sequence is 15 residues long. Germline assignment: CDR1 GTSNPN and CDR2 SVGIG (reference sequence). The CDR3 is CAWSVPPGGNYGYTF. The CDR3 nucleotides are TGTGCCTGGAGTGTCCCACCCGGGGGGAACTATGGCTACACCTTC.